The present entry profiles one T cell receptor beta chain with its context. Its target is unknown. Baseline, cycle 4 day 1, and cycle 7 day 1 were the blood sampling points. Here immunoSEQ multiplex PCR was the method, and the copy in TCRdb shows in-frame clones only, minus some. The sample shows 77,000 or so clones, 92% of them seen only once. Looked up from germline, CDR1 is LGHNA and CDR2 is YSLEER. The CDR3 has 17 amino acids. After removal of 4 bases from V and 1 base from J, the junction contained 12 bases not matched to a gene. This sample was taken from a study of OX40 agonist ivuxolimab in advanced cancers. Overall study findings and caveats: The antigen specificity of the peripheral T cells (those that were expanded) was not determined. Circulating CD4+ and CD8+ T cells showed clonal expansion by week 6 at 0.1 to 3.0 mg/kg.

The chain has TRBV4-3 and TRBJ1-2; TRBD1 agrees at 7 bases. This clonotype originated in an adult with an advanced solid tumor such as melanoma, head and neck, liver or kidney cancer. Source: CD4+ or CD8+ T cells sorted from blood, taken in a trial of the OX40 agonist ivuxolimab. The DNA for the CDR3 is TGCGCCAGCAGCCGGATGACCGGGACAGCACTTAACTATGGCTACACCTTC. Its protein is CASSRMTGTALNYGYTF.